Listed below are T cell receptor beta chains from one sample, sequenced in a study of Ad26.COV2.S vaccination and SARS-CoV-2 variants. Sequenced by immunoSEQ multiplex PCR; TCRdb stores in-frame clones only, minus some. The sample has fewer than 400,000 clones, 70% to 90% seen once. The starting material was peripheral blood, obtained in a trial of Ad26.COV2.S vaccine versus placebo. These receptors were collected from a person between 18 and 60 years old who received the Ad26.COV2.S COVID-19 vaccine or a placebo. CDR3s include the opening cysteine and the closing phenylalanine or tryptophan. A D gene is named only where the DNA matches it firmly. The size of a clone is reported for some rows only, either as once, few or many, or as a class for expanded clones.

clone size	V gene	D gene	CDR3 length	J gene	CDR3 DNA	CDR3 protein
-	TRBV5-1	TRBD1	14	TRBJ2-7	TGCGCCAGCAGCTTGGGTAGGGGGCTCTACGAGCAGTACTTC	CASSLGRGLYEQYF
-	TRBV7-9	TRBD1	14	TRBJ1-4	TGTGCCAGCAGCTGGATACAGGGGAATGAAAAACTGTTTTTT	CASSWIQGNEKLFF
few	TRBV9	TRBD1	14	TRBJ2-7	TGTGCCAGCAGCGGCCGGGACAGGGTCCACGAGCAGTACTTC	CASSGRDRVHEQYF
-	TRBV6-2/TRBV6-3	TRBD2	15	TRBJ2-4	TGTGCCAGCAGTTTACTAGCGGGGTATGGAAACATTCAGTACTTC	CASSLLAGYGNIQYF
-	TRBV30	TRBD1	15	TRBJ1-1	TGTGCCTGGAGTGTATGGGGCAGGGGGCGCAGAAAGGCTTTCTTT	CAWSVWGRGRRKAFF
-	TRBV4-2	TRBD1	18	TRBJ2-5	TGTGCCAGCAGCCGAACGGACAGGGCGTACAAAGGCCAAGAGACCCAGTACTTC	CASSRTDRAYKGQETQYF
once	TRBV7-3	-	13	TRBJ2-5	TGTGCCAGCAGCTTTATTAGCGAAGAGACCCAGTACTTC	CASSFISEETQYF
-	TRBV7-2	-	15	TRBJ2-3	TGTGCCAGCAGCTTAGGAGGGTCACGCACAGATACGCAGTATTTT	CASSLGGSRTDTQYF
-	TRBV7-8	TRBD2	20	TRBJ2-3	TGTGCCAGCAGCTCAGATGTTGCGGGGGGGCTAACCTCTAGCACAGATACGCAGTATTTT	CASSSDVAGGLTSSTDTQYF
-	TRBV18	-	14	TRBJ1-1	TGTGCCAGCTCGGTGAGCCGAACCAACACTGAAGCTTTCTTT	CASSVSRTNTEAFF
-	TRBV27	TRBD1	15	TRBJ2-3	TGTGCCAGCAGTATCATTGGACAGGGGTTAGATACGCAGTATTTT	CASSIIGQGLDTQYF